The source of this T cell receptor beta chain is a study of shared clonotypes between healthy human individuals. Study-level findings and limits: Among non-shared clonotypes, generation probabilities were lower than among those shared by all four donors. Large depth notwithstanding, sorted-subset sequencing proved incomplete by rarefaction.

Germline V gives CDR1 LGHNA, CDR2 YSLEER. Germline trimming cut 0 bases from V and 5 bases from J; bases unmatched to any gene: 10. There are 18 residues in the CDR3. Naive CD8 populations comprised CD45RO-negative cells positively selected for CCR7, excluding terminally differentiated effector memory CD45RA+ cells. Genomic DNA from each subset was divided evenly over several immunoSEQ plates. In the authors' workflow: Quality scores were absent from the junction-only immunoSEQ sequences, so filtering differed. Measured with immunoSEQ multiplex PCR; TCRdb has only the in-frame clones, and not every one. The V and J calls and clone size are taken from that table; D and trimming were inferred from the DNA. The table has millions of clones, approximately 94% seen once. Of note for this clone: The antigen is unknown.

The sequence was obtained from a man younger than 35 in good health. The specimen was naive CD8+ T cells sorted from blood. The chain combines TRBV4-3 with TRBJ2-2; 9 bases align to TRBD2. CDR3 loop: CASSQDLILAGRTGELFF. CDR3 DNA sequence: TGCGCCAGCAGCCAAGATCTTATTCTAGCGGGACGAACCGGGGAGCTGTTTTTT.